The 7 T cell receptor beta chains presented below share a single source sample, sequenced in a study of control samples from healthy donors and cancer patients. The assay was immunoSEQ multiplex PCR, and TCRdb's table has in-frame clones only and misses some. The sample lists roughly 400,000 clones; 80% to 95% were seen once. The sample was PBMCs. Every receptor here comes from a man aged 40-50 years with head and neck cancer.

This clone has only a few counts. The chain recombines TRBV5-1 with TRBJ1-2; tentatively, D is TRBD1 (6 bases). Trimming took 5 bases from V and 6 from J, leaving 17 bases between them. This CDR3 has 14 residues. CDR1 and CDR2 from the germline V gene are SGHRS and YFSETQ. The CDR3 region is CASREFTGFDGYTF. The CDR3 DNA is TGCGCCAGCAGAGAGTTTACAGGGTTCGATGGCTACACCTTC.

The rearrangement joins TRBV19 to TRBJ2-7, with a possible D match to TRBD2 (6 bases). Germline loops: CDR1 LNHDA, CDR2 SQIVND (reference sequence). Trimming shortened V by 6 bases and J by 3 bases, and 18 bases separated the two germline ends. The CDR3 runs 15 residues. The CDR3 DNA reads TGTGCCAGTAGCCAAAACCGGGACTCATTCTACGAGCAGTACTTC. Its translation: CASSQNRDSFYEQYF.

The J gene is TRBJ2-1, the V gene TRBV29-1; no firm D call. Trimming took 2 bases from V and 2 from J, leaving 4 bases between them. The CDR3 runs to 12 residues. In germline, CDR1 is SQVTM, CDR2 ANQGSEA. The CDR3 here is CSVEPAYNEQFF. The DNA for the CDR3 is TGCAGCGTTGAACCAGCCTACAATGAGCAGTTCTTC.

The chain has TRBV30 and TRBJ2-1; a possible D gene is TRBD1 (6 bases). The CDR3 contains 14 residues. Germline V gene lookup returns CDR1 GTSNPN and CDR2 SVGIG (reference sequence). V lost 0 bases to trimming and J lost 7 bases, with 13 bases between them. The CDR3 loop is CAWSVGTPENEQFF. The CDR3 nucleotides are TGTGCCTGGAGTGTTGGGACACCCGAAAATGAGCAGTTCTTC. The variable domain in full, with the rest retrieved from reference TRBV30 and TRBJ2-1, is SQTIHQWPATLVQPVGSPLSLECTVEGTSNPNLYWYRQAAGRGLQLLFYSVGIGQISSEVPQNLSASRPQDRQFILSSKKLLLSDSGFYLCAWSVGTPENEQFFGPGTRLTVL.

V is TRBV28 and J is TRBJ2-7; D possibly corresponds to TRBD1 (5 bases). CDR1 and CDR2 from the germline V gene are MDHEN and SYDVKM. The length of the CDR3 is 15 residues. The ends were cut back, 3 bases at V and 0 bases at J, with 12 bases in the middle. For the CDR3, the DNA is TGTGCCAGCAGTTTTGAGACAGCCTTCTCCTACGAGCAGTACTTC. It is translated as CASSFETAFSYEQYF.

This chain's CDR3 is CSGTTPTSPEAFF. CDR3 sequence (DNA): TGCAGCGGCACGACCCCGACTAGCCCTGAAGCTTTCTTT. This sequence joins TRBV29-1 and TRBJ1-1; unclear D gene. Trimming pared 7 bases from V and 6 bases from J, leaving 18 bases between. CDR1 and CDR2 from the germline V gene are SQVTM and ANQGSEA. The CDR3 totals 13 residues. Variable domain in full (rest from reference TRBV29-1 and TRBJ1-1): SAVISQKPSRDICQRGTSLTIQCQVDSQVTMMFWYRQQPGQSLTLIATANQGSEATYESGFVIDKFPISRPNLTFSTLTVSNMSPEDSSIYLCSGTTPTSPEAFFGQGTRLTVV.

This rearrangement joins TRBV28 to TRBJ1-4; possible D gene TRBD1, 5 bases. The V end was cut by 6 bases, the J end by 0 bases, with 8 bases between. The CDR3 totals 14 residues. CDR1 MDHEN and CDR2 SYDVKM come from the germline V gene. CDR3 amino acids: CASRRGSTNEKLFF. DNA for the CDR3: TGTGCCAGCAGGCGGGGCTCAACTAATGAAAAACTGTTTTTT. The whole variable domain, filled in from reference TRBV28 and TRBJ1-4, reads DVKVTQSSRYLVKRTGEKVFLECVQDMDHENMFWYRQDPGLGLRLIYFSYDVKMKEKGDIPEGYSVSREKKERFSLILESASTNQTSMYLCASRRGSTNEKLFFGSGTQLSVL.